These 7 T cell receptor beta chains were all obtained from the same sample, sequenced in a study of T cell clonality in common variable immunodeficiency. Points from the study as a whole: Fewer deletions and N-nucleotide insertions were reportedly seen in common variable immunodeficiency TCR beta sequences.

Measured with immunoSEQ multiplex PCR; TCRdb has only the in-frame clones, and not every one. The sample holds 25,000 to 30,000 clones, and no clone turns up only once. For these receptors, no antigen is known. The material sequenced was peripheral blood mononuclear cells. These receptor sequences come from a human donor with common variable immunodeficiency.

This clone appeared a few times. The read gets to within 3 residues of the CDR3 end, and the germline J gene fills in the rest. V and J are TRBV2 and TRBJ2-3; 9 nucleotides match TRBD2. The trim removed 7 bases at V and 0 bases at J, leaving 11 bases unmatched. CDR1 is SNHLY, CDR2 FYNNEI, per germline. This CDR3 contains 17 residues. The DNA read from the CDR3 is TGTGCCAGCAATGCTTGGACTAGCGTTAGGAGCACAGATACG. It encodes CASNAWTSVRSTDT. The CDR3 as a whole reads CASNAWTSVRSTDTQYF.

Worth noting for this clone: The sequence runs out 3 residues before the end of the CDR3; the remainder is reconstructed from the germline J gene. The chain has TRBV7-3 and TRBJ2-3; 7 bases are shared with TRBD2. Trimming at V came to 3 bases and at J to 3 bases, leaving 6 bases not matched to a gene. The CDR3 has 15 amino acids. Per germline, CDR1 SGHTA and CDR2 FQGTGA. CDR3 protein: CASSFRGSETDTQYF. The CDR3 bases that were read are TGTGCCAGCAGCTTTCGCGGGAGTGAGACAGATACG.

In its sample, this clone was seen a few times. Read coverage stops 3 residues before the CDR3 terminus; the germline J gene supplies the remainder. The rearrangement joins TRBV5-3 to TRBJ1-5, with 8 bases that match TRBD1. TRBV5-3 is an ORF for which the function is uncertain. The ends lost 0 bases at V and 1 base at J; junction bases unmatched: 9. CDR3 length: 18 residues. Incomplete CDR3 DNA: TGTGCCAGAAGCTTGGCTAGGATAGGACAGGGCAGCAATCAGCCC. It codes for CARSLARIGQGSNQP. The CDR3 as a whole reads CARSLARIGQGSNQPQHF.

Regarding this clone: The read terminates 3 residues before the CDR3 end, so the remaining end is supplied by the germline J gene. The chain joins TRBV19 to TRBJ2-7, with TRBD2 matching 7 bases. The CDR3 is 13 residues long. The trim removed 7 bases at V and 0 bases at J, leaving 3 bases unmatched. In germline, CDR1 is LNHDA, CDR2 SQIVND (reference sequence). The CDR3 DNA, read in part, is TGTGCCAGTACTCCTAGCGGCTCCTACGAG. The encoded protein is CASTPSGSYE. The CDR3 in its entirety is CASTPSGSYEQYF.

At least ten counts were recorded for this clone. From the germline J gene comes the end of the CDR3, since the read stops 3 residues before it. The chain is built from TRBV7-3 and TRBJ2-3; 10 bases map to TRBD2. The CDR3 length is 16 residues. In germline, CDR1 is SGHTA, CDR2 FQGTGA. V lost 4 bases and J lost 0; bases outside the gene matches: 4. The DNA read from the CDR3 is TGTGCCAGCAGCTGGACTAGCGGACGAAGCACAGATACG. This sequence encodes CASSWTSGRSTDT. The entire CDR3 is CASSWTSGRSTDTQYF.

By proportion, this clone is medium-sized (0.01 to 0.1%). CDR3 DNA (partial): TGTGCCAGTAGTATTCTGGACAGGAGAGACTATGGC. It codes for CASSILDRRDYG. The full CDR3 protein is CASSILDRRDYGYTF. V is TRBV19 and J is TRBJ1-2; TRBD1 matches at 7 bases. The DNA ends 3 residues before the CDR3 does, and the rest of the CDR3 is filled in from the germline J gene. CDR1 is LNHDA and CDR2 is SQIVND in the germline V gene (reference sequence). Trimming at V came to 3 bases and at J to 3 bases, leaving 7 bases not matched to a gene. This CDR3 region has 15 residues.

Comment on this clone: The read terminates 3 residues before the CDR3 end, so the remaining end is supplied by the germline J gene. The chain employs TRBV5-1 and TRBJ2-7, with 7 bases lining up with TRBD1. The germline CDR1 and CDR2 sequences are SGHRS and YFSETQ. J was trimmed by 3 bases and V by 0 bases; bases with no gene match: 6. The CDR3 length is 15 residues. The CDR3 spells CASSLGGTDNYEQYF. The CDR3 bases that were read are TGCGCCAGCAGCTTGGGGGGGACAGATAACTACGAG.